The 20 T cell receptor beta chains below were found in one sample sequenced in a study of shared clonotypes between healthy human individuals (dated by TCRdb to the early 2020s). Libraries were built with the immunoSEQ multiplex PCR assay. What TCRdb holds here is the immuneACCESS table cut down to in-frame rearrangements. Part of the clones is not present; checked against another copy, under half of the missing clones reflect an unresolved V gene, and the others are unexplained. Within this sample are some 450,000 clones, with 70% to 80% of them counted one time only. Around 12% of the sample comes from the top ten. Material for sequencing was PBMCs. Receptors originate from a woman between 40 and 50 years old in good health. Some clones in this sample may be carry-over from other donors' samples.

The chain employs TRBV19 and TRBJ1-1; D is uncertain. Germline V gives CDR1 LNHDA, CDR2 SQIVND (reference sequence). Trimming removed 9 bases from V and 1 base from J, with 18 bases in between. The CDR3 spans 15 residues. CDR3 coding DNA: TGTGCCAGCAGGACCTTTGGGCAGCCGAACACTGAAGCTTTCTTT. Residues: CASRTFGQPNTEAFF.

The CDR3 here is CASSPPGGGYTF. CDR3 nucleotides: TGTGCCAGCAGCCCCCCAGGGGGAGGCTACACCTTC. V is TRBV7-9 and J is TRBJ1-2; 7 bases are shared with TRBD1. CDR1 is SEHNR, CDR2 FQNEAQ, per germline (reference sequence). The CDR3 is 12 residues long. The V segment lost 5 bases and the J segment 8 bases; nucleotides outside the gene matches: 5.

Notes on this clone: This likely traces to a read error, being one base from a far larger clone. This chain joins TRBV4-2 and TRBJ2-5, with D possibly matching TRBD1 (5 bases). The J call may be faulty, since TRBJ2-7 better matches the DNA end. The CDR3 spans 15 residues. Germline V gives CDR1 LGHNA, CDR2 YNFKEQ. CDR3 sequence: CASSHDVETAYEQYF. CDR3 nucleotides: TGTGCCAGCAGCCACGACGTTGAGACAGCCTACGAGCAGTACTTC.

This clone was seen a few times. The chain links TRBV6-5 to TRBJ1-1; D is unresolved. The CDR3 runs to 11 residues. Per germline, CDR1 MNHEY and CDR2 SVGAGI. V was trimmed by 7 bases and J by 6 bases, leaving 9 bases between them. The CDR3, as DNA: TGTGCCAGCACACTGGAGGCTGAAGCTTTCTTT. Protein: CASTLEAEAFF.

The rearrangement joins TRBV28 to TRBJ2-7; TRBD2 matches at 7 bases. Unmatched junction bases numbered 19, after V lost 2 bases and J lost 9 bases. The germline V gene encodes CDR1 MDHEN and CDR2 SYDVKM. CDR3 length: 17 amino acids. The CDR3, as DNA: TGTGCCAGCAGTTTAAGTGGTCTAGGGACTGGACCGGGGGGGCAGTACTTC. Protein sequence: CASSLSGLGTGPGGQYF.

The table lists this clone with a few counts. V and J are TRBV9 and TRBJ1-2; 8 bases align to TRBD1. Germline trimming cut 3 bases from V and 4 bases from J; bases unmatched to any gene: 11. The CDR3 sequence is 16 residues long. The V gene's germline CDR1 is SGDLS and CDR2 YYNGEE. In DNA form, the CDR3 reads TGTGCCAGCAGCGCGGCAGGGACAGGAGTCATCTATGGCTACACCTTC. Translated: CASSAAGTGVIYGYTF.

This chain links TRBV4-3 with TRBJ1-4; D uncertain. The germline V and J ends were trimmed by 0 bases and 5 bases, with 4 bases remaining between them. The CDR3 runs 13 residues. In germline, CDR1 is LGHNA, CDR2 YSLEER. The CDR3 spells CASSQDLNEKLFF. CDR3 nucleotide sequence: TGCGCCAGCAGCCAAGATTTGAATGAAAAACTGTTTTTT.

The J gene is TRBJ2-7, the V gene TRBV7-2; weak D call: TRBD2 (6 bases). The CDR3 covers 14 residues. Per germline, CDR1 SGHTA and CDR2 FQGNSA. Trimming left V 2 bases short and J 2 bases short, with 10 bases between. The chain's CDR3 is CASSLWRAPYEQYF. In nucleotides, the CDR3 is TGTGCCAGCAGCTTATGGAGGGCCCCCTACGAGCAGTACTTC.

V gene TRBV13 combines with J gene TRBJ2-2; TRBD2 matches at 7 bases. CDR1 is PRHDT, CDR2 FYEKMQ, per germline (reference sequence). After removal of 6 bases from V and 4 bases from J, the junction contained 8 bases not matched to a gene. CDR3 length: 15 amino acids. The CDR3 DNA reads as TGTGCCAGCAGTAAAGCGGGATTACTCACCGGGGAGCTGTTTTTT. Its translation: CASSKAGLLTGELFF.

This chain uses TRBV4-1 with TRBJ2-2; 13 nucleotides match TRBD2. CDR1 and CDR2 (germline): MGHRA, YSYEKL. Trimming removed 0 bases from V and 3 bases from J; junction bases left unmatched: 10. The CDR3 is made up of 20 amino acids. CDR3 sequence: CASSQEGGLAGSRYTGELFF. Written as DNA, the CDR3 is TGCGCCAGCAGCCAAGAAGGGGGACTAGCGGGATCAAGGTACACCGGGGAGCTGTTTTTT.

The V and J genes are TRBV2 and TRBJ2-5; TRBD1 agrees at 7 bases. CDR1 and CDR2 from the germline V gene are SNHLY and FYNNEI. J gave up 1 base and V 6 bases, and 11 bases lay outside the gene matches. This CDR3 is 16 amino acids long. CDR3 sequence (DNA): TGTGCCAGCAGATTTGGGACAGAGAAGCCCCAAGAGACCCAGTACTTC. Its translation is CASRFGTEKPQETQYF.

This clone was seen just once. The genes are TRBV14 and TRBJ2-1; TRBD2 matches 12 bases. Germline V gene lookup returns CDR1 SGHDN and CDR2 FVKESK. The CDR3 extends over 17 amino acids. Germline trimming cut 3 bases from V and 10 bases from J; bases unmatched to any gene: 13. CDR3 sequence: CASSHGLAGRGSREQFF. Here the CDR3 DNA reads TGTGCCAGCAGCCATGGACTAGCGGGACGGGGGTCCAGGGAGCAGTTCTTC.

J is TRBJ2-5 and V is TRBV30, with TRBD2 matching over 7 bases. V lost 0 bases, J lost 5 bases, and 9 bases stayed unmatched. The CDR3 length is 15 residues. Germline CDR1 is GTSNPN and CDR2 is SVGIG (reference sequence). The CDR3 is CAWSVFLGGGETQYF. The CDR3, as DNA: TGTGCCTGGAGTGTTTTTCTCGGGGGAGGGGAGACCCAGTACTTC.

The V gene is TRBV28, the J gene TRBJ2-7, with a weak D call TRBD1 (6 bases). The germline CDR1 and CDR2 sequences are MDHEN and SYDVKM. V dropped 3 bases and J dropped 7 bases, with 22 bases sitting between them. This CDR3 has 16 residues. The CDR3 here is CASSFSDRSFRREQYF. The CDR3 DNA follows: TGTGCCAGCAGTTTCTCTGACAGGTCCTTCCGGAGGGAGCAGTACTTC.

This clone turned up a few times. The chain has TRBV11-1 and TRBJ1-1; TRBD1 is a possible D gene (5 bases). This CDR3 comprises 13 residues. Deletions cut 3 bases from V and 10 bases from J, with 15 bases between. CDR1 and CDR2 (germline): SGHAT, FQDESV (reference sequence). As DNA, the CDR3 is TGTGCCAGCAGCTTCGGGACTCTCGAAGGAGCTTTCTTT. Its translation is CASSFGTLEGAFF.

The genes are TRBV7-2 and TRBJ1-3, with 8 nucleotides matching TRBD1. Germline V gene sequence: CDR1 SGHTA, CDR2 FQGNSA. Losses at the gene ends were 1 base for V and 4 bases for J; bases not matched to a gene: 6. The CDR3 length is 16 residues. CDR3 loop: CASSLVGQGSGNTIYF. In DNA form, the CDR3 reads TGTGCCAGCAGCTTAGTTGGACAGGGAAGCGGAAACACCATATATTTT.

For this clone: Other DNA sequences in this specimen translate into the identical CDR3. The chain couples TRBV28 to TRBJ1-1; D call uncertain. Germline values: CDR1 MDHEN, CDR2 SYDVKM. V lost 1 base, J lost 5 bases, and 11 bases lay in between. This CDR3 comprises 14 residues. Written as DNA, the CDR3 is TGTGCCAGCAGTTTATCGCGGGGTGGGACTGAAGCTTTCTTT. Translation gives CASSLSRGGTEAFF.

The chain links TRBV6-6 to TRBJ1-4, with D maybe TRBD1 (6 bases). Germline V gene data show CDR1 as MNHNY and CDR2 as SVGAGI (reference sequence). Trimming left V 3 bases short and J 12 bases short, with 14 bases between. This CDR3 region has 13 residues. CDR3 nucleotide sequence: TGTGCCAGCAGTTATAGACAGGTCGGGGAACTGTTTTTT. Translated: CASSYRQVGELFF.

In this sample, this clone turned up a few times. The chain is built from TRBV2 and TRBJ1-1; D unresolved. Germline CDR1 and CDR2: SNHLY and FYNNEI. Deletions cut 8 bases from V and 1 base from J, with 11 bases between. The CDR3 extends over 13 amino acids. The CDR3 coding sequence is TGTGCCAGCGAGGTGGGGAGGAACACTGAAGCTTTCTTT. This translates into CASEVGRNTEAFF.

This rearrangement joins TRBV18 to TRBJ1-1; 8 positions match TRBD1. V gave up 6 bases and J gave up 3 bases; unmatched junction bases: 3. The CDR3 is made up of 13 amino acids. The germline V gene encodes CDR1 KGHSH and CDR2 LQKENI. Here the CDR3 reads CASSNRGDTEAFF. Written as DNA, the CDR3 is TGTGCCAGCTCGAACAGGGGGGACACTGAAGCTTTCTTT.